A selection of T cell receptor beta chains follows, all from one sample in a study of T cell repertoires in cytomegalovirus infection. These TCRs are of unknown antigen specificity. TCRdb independently ran MiXCR on the reads; one entry per CDR3 protein. The top ten hold 48% of the sample, which has some 590,000 distinct CDR3 sequences, roughly 43% seen once. Sequenced material: cultured PBMCs, taken from culture after CMV antigen stimulation. All receptors come from a human donor in good health (CMV status not recorded). Some clones in this sample may be carry-over from other donors' samples. CDR3s include the opening cysteine and the closing phenylalanine or tryptophan. D genes are given only for firm matches. Size is stated for part of the rows, as once, few or many counts, or as a class when the clone is expanded.

DNA	CDR3	size	D	J	length	V
TGTGCCAGCACTAGGGGAGGACAGCCCCAGCATTTT	CASTRGGQPQHF	-	-	TRBJ1-5	12	TRBV7-9
TGTGCCAGCTCACCACCTGAGGACTTCGGAGGCTACGAGCAGTACTTC	CASSPPEDFGGYEQYF	-	-	TRBJ2-7	16	TRBV18
TGTGCCAGCAGTGATTTTCACTACTCTTCTGAGACCCAGTACTTC	CASSDFHYSSETQYF	-	-	TRBJ2-5	15	TRBV6-1
TGTGCCAGCAGCTTAGGGACGGCGAATTCCTACGAGCAGTACTTC	CASSLGTANSYEQYF	-	-	TRBJ2-7	15	TRBV7-9
TGTGCCTGGAGCCCGGGGGCCTGGTATGGCTACACCTTC	CAWSPGAWYGYTF	-	-	TRBJ1-2	13	TRBV30
TGCGCCAGCAGCTGGGGTGGCACGAACACTGAAGCTTTCTTT	CASSWGGTNTEAFF	-	-	TRBJ1-1	14	TRBV5-1
TGCAGTGCAACCGTAGCGGGAGGGGAGAACACCGGGGAGCTGTTTTTT	CSATVAGGENTGELFF	-	TRBD2	TRBJ2-2	16	TRBV20-1
TGTGCCAGCTTTGCGAGGCAGGGGGCCTACGAGCAGTACTTC	CASFARQGAYEQYF	-	TRBD1	TRBJ2-7	14	TRBV28
TGCGCCAGCAGCGCCAGGTGGAGCAATCAGCCCCAGCATTTT	CASSARWSNQPQHF	-	-	TRBJ1-5	14	TRBV4-3
TGTGCCAGCAGCTTTGTACGGGGGGGCGTTTTCGGCACAGATACGCAGTATTTT	CASSFVRGGVFGTDTQYF	few	TRBD2	TRBJ2-3	18	TRBV7-8
TGTGCCAGCATCTTGAACCGGGACAGAGGAAACACCATATATTTT	CASILNRDRGNTIYF	-	TRBD1	TRBJ1-3	15	TRBV5-5
TGTGCCAGCAGTTACGAACTAGCGGTGGCCTACGAGCAGTACTTC	CASSYELAVAYEQYF	-	TRBD2	TRBJ2-7	15	TRBV6-5
TGTGCCAGCAGCCTCACAGATACGCAGTATTTT	CASSLTDTQYF	many	-	TRBJ2-3	11	TRBV7-2
TGTGCCAGCACCCAGGGTGGACAGCCCCAGCATTTT	CASTQGGQPQHF	few	-	TRBJ1-5	12	TRBV19
TGCAGTGCCGGGACAGCCGATCAGCCCCAGCATTTT	CSAGTADQPQHF	few	TRBD1	TRBJ1-5	12	TRBV20-1
TGTGCCACCAGCCCTCTTGGTGAAAAACTGTTTTTT	CATSPLGEKLFF	-	-	TRBJ1-4	12	TRBV15
TGCAGTGCTAGAGATATTTGGGAAGGACAGGGAAGGACTTGGCCCCAGCATTTT	CSARDIWEGQGRTWPQHF	-	TRBD1	TRBJ1-5	18	TRBV20-1
TGTGCCAGCAGTGAATGTAGGACAGGGGCGGGGAACACTGAAGCTTTCTTT	CASSECRTGAGNTEAFF	-	TRBD1	TRBJ1-1	17	TRBV25-1
TGCGCCAGCAGCCAAGGACCCGACAGGGAGGGTCAGCCCCAGCATTTT	CASSQGPDREGQPQHF	few	TRBD1	TRBJ1-5	16	TRBV4-3
TGCAGTGCTAGTGCGGAGAATGGCTACACCTTC	CSASAENGYTF	-	-	TRBJ1-2	11	TRBV20-1
TGTGCCAGCAGCACCCAATCTTGGGCCAGGGAGACCCAGTACTTC	CASSTQSWARETQYF	few	-	TRBJ2-5	15	TRBV7-9
TGTGCCAGCAGCTTTAATCAACTAGCGGGAGCCGAGCAGTACTTC	CASSFNQLAGAEQYF	-	TRBD2	TRBJ2-7	15	TRBV7-9
TGTGCCAGCAGCTTACCGGCGGAGTCCCAAAACTCCTACGAGCAGTACTTC	CASSLPAESQNSYEQYF	-	-	TRBJ2-7	17	TRBV11-2
TGTGCCAGCAGCTTAGGCGGTCGGGCCCGCTTACTGTACTTC	CASSLGGRARLLYF	few	-	TRBJ2-7	14	TRBV7-8
TGTGCCAGCAGGTCCTTAGGGGACAGGAATGAAAAACTGTTTTTT	CASRSLGDRNEKLFF	-	TRBD1	TRBJ1-4	15	TRBV7-2
TGTGCCACCAGTGATCAAGGACCAGACTCCTACAATGAGCAGTTCTTC	CATSDQGPDSYNEQFF	-	-	TRBJ2-1	16	TRBV24-1
TGTGCCAGCAGCCAAGAAACTACGGCTAACTATGGCTACACCTTC	CASSQETTANYGYTF	-	-	TRBJ1-2	15	TRBV4-2
TGTGCCAGCAGTGACGGGGGACCCGGGGCCAACGTCCTGACTTTC	CASSDGGPGANVLTF	-	-	TRBJ2-6	15	TRBV6-1
TGTGCCAGCAGCCACGACAGTCGCTCTGGAAACACCATATATTTT	CASSHDSRSGNTIYF	-	-	TRBJ1-3	15	TRBV7-2
TGTGCCAGCAGCCCCCCGGGAGCGGGGGGTAGGAATGAGCAGTTCTTC	CASSPPGAGGRNEQFF	few	TRBD2	TRBJ2-1	16	TRBV7-9
TGTGCCGTCGCGGCTAGCGGGGGGACCTACAATGAGCAGTTCTTC	CAVAASGGTYNEQFF	few	TRBD2	TRBJ2-1	15	TRBV10-3
TGTGCCAGCAGTGAATACATCGTAAGAAACAGGGAAAGTACGCAGTATTTT	CASSEYIVRNRESTQYF	-	-	TRBJ2-3	17	TRBV25-1